Below, 24 T cell receptor beta chains from the same sample are listed, as sequenced in a study of T-cell reconstitution after alpha-beta-depleted transplantation in children. Using unique molecular identifiers, the investigators prepared the TCRbeta library. TCRdb re-called the PCR reads with MiXCR, one entry per CDR3 protein. The repertoire has a few hundred thousand distinct CDR3 sequences, about 16% of them found once; the top ten carry approximately 29%. The sample here was PBMCs, mostly from graft donor cells, taken 360 days after TCRalphabeta/CD19-depleted stem cell transplant. All receptors derive from a boy in the first two years of life who had a stem cell transplant for Wiskott-Aldrich syndrome, so the T cells may come from the graft donor.

This clonotype has only a few counts. V and J are TRBV12-3 or TRBV12-4 and TRBJ2-3, with 7 bases matching TRBD2. V was clipped by 1 base and J by 5 bases; unmatched bases: 3. The CDR3 spans 14 residues. The CDR3 sequence: CASSLGTRRDTQYF. The CDR3 nucleotides read TGTGCCAGCAGTTTAGGGACTAGAAGAGATACGCAGTATTTT.

The genes are TRBV29-1 and TRBJ1-4; no clear D gene. The CDR3 contains 15 residues. The germline CDR1 and CDR2 sequences are SQVTM and ANQGSEA. Trimming removed 5 bases from V and 2 bases from J, with 15 bases in between. CDR3 sequence reads: CSVPAPTSTNEKLFF. The CDR3 DNA follows: TGCAGCGTTCCCGCACCGACCTCCACTAATGAAAAACTGTTTTTT.

This clonotype came up many times. J is TRBJ2-1 and V is TRBV7-8; the match to TRBD2 covers 13 bases. V lost 4 bases and J lost 4; bases outside the gene matches: 7. The CDR3 has 17 amino acids. From germline, CDR1 is SGHVS and CDR2 FQNEAQ. DNA of the CDR3: TGTGCCAGCAGCTCCCGACTAGCGGGGGGTATATACAATGAGCAGTTCTTC. Translated: CASSSRLAGGIYNEQFF.

This clonotype has ten or more counts. The chain carries TRBV12-3 or TRBV12-4 and TRBJ2-2; no clear D. The CDR3 is 13 amino acids. V shed 8 bases and J shed 1 base, with 8 bases lying between them. CDR3: CASGLLNTGELFF. The CDR3 bases are TGTGCCAGCGGGCTCCTGAACACCGGGGAGCTGTTTTTT.

This clonotype was seen a few times. This chain joins TRBV6-2 or TRBV6-3 and TRBJ2-2, with TRBD2 identical over 8 bases. V trimming: 6 bases; J trimming: 5 bases; junction bases outside the gene matches: 8. Germline CDR1 is MNHEY and CDR2 is SVGEGT. The CDR3 contains 15 residues. The CDR3 nucleotides read TGTGCCAGCAGCACAAGCGGGAGAGGAACCGGGGAGCTGTTTTTT. Its protein product is CASSTSGRGTGELFF.

This clonotype was counted only a few times. The chain employs TRBV7-2 and TRBJ2-1; D remains unclear. The germline gives CDR1 SGHTA, CDR2 FQGNSA. The CDR3 is 15 residues long. Trimming cost V 3 bases and J 3 bases, with 12 bases left between them. In nucleotides, the CDR3 is TGTGCCAGCAGCTTCGGCCTGACTGGCTACAATGAGCAGTTCTTC. Protein sequence: CASSFGLTGYNEQFF.

Only a few counts were recorded for this clonotype. The V gene is TRBV3-1, the J gene TRBJ2-5; TRBD1 or TRBD2 may be the D gene (5 bases each). With 5 bases removed from V and 2 bases from J, the gap between germline ends came to 12 bases. CDR3 length: 14 amino acids. Germline lookup yields CDR1 LGHDT and CDR2 YNNKEL (reference sequence). This chain's CDR3 is CASSYPGPQETQYF. CDR3 DNA sequence: TGTGCCAGCAGCTATCCGGGACCTCAAGAGACCCAGTACTTC.

This clonotype was found a few times. This chain joins TRBV20-1 and TRBJ2-2, with D possibly being TRBD2 (5 bases). Germline CDR1 reads DFQATT; CDR2 reads SNEGSKA (reference sequence). CDR3 length: 16 amino acids. Trimming pared 2 bases from V and 1 base from J, leaving 14 bases between. CDR3 bases: TGCAGTGCTAGACCCCTCCGGACTTTGAACACCGGGGAGCTGTTTTTT. Translating it yields CSARPLRTLNTGELFF.

The chain links TRBV6-5 to TRBJ1-6; TRBD1 aligns across 9 bases. Trimming at V came to 5 bases and at J to 3 bases, leaving 5 bases not matched to a gene. Germline CDR1 is MNHEY and CDR2 is SVGAGI. The CDR3 runs to 16 residues. Here the CDR3 reads CASSNRGRSYNSPLHF. The CDR3 DNA reads as TGTGCCAGCAGTAACAGGGGGCGCAGCTATAATTCACCCCTCCACTTT.

This rearrangement joins TRBV7-9 to TRBJ1-1; the D gene is possibly TRBD1 (5 bases). Germline V gene sequence: CDR1 SEHNR, CDR2 FQNEAQ (reference sequence). The V and J ends lost 1 base and 4 bases respectively, with 10 bases between them. There are 14 residues in the CDR3. CDR3 sequence (DNA): TGTGCCAGCAGCTTAGGAGGGGTGGGCACTGAAGCTTTCTTT. This translates into CASSLGGVGTEAFF.

Only a few counts were recorded for this clonotype. This chain joins TRBV20-1 and TRBJ2-7; D gene ambiguous. CDR3 length equals 15 residues. Germline V gene lookup returns CDR1 DFQATT and CDR2 SNEGSKA (reference sequence). V lost 4 bases and J 0 bases, leaving 16 bases between the germline ends. The DNA of the CDR3 is TGCAGTGCTACCGCCCCTGGCGGCTTCTCCTACGAGCAGTACTTC. Amino acid sequence: CSATAPGGFSYEQYF.

V gene TRBV12-3 or TRBV12-4 combines with J gene TRBJ1-2; 7 nucleotides line up with TRBD1. V was pared by 5 bases and J by 10 bases, with 13 bases of the junction left unmatched. The CDR3 loop spans 14 amino acids. CDR3 in amino acids: CASSPKGQTGPYTF. The CDR3 coding sequence is TGTGCCAGCAGTCCCAAGGGACAGACGGGGCCCTACACCTTC.

The CDR3 spells CASSPSVREQYF. The CDR3, as DNA: TGTGCCAGCAGCCCCTCAGTGAGGGAGCAGTACTTC. J is TRBJ2-7 and V is TRBV7-9, with D uncertain. There are 12 residues in the CDR3. Trimming pared 5 bases from V and 7 bases from J, leaving 12 bases between. Germline V gene data show CDR1 as SEHNR and CDR2 as FQNEAQ (reference sequence).

The V gene is TRBV12-3 or TRBV12-4, the J gene TRBJ2-7; D possibly corresponds to TRBD2 (5 bases). The CDR3 spans 13 residues. The V end was cut by 7 bases, the J end by 7 bases, with 17 bases between. The CDR3 loop is CASTASGTGEQYF. For the CDR3, the DNA is TGTGCCAGCACCGCCAGCGGTACGGGGGAGCAGTACTTC.

The rearrangement uses TRBV5-1 and TRBJ1-4; no reliable D call. Trimming shortened V by 4 bases and J by 13 bases, and 17 bases separated the two germline ends. Per the germline V gene, CDR1 is SGHRS and CDR2 is YFSETQ. CDR3 length equals 13 residues. CDR3 region: CASSVDGTGLLFF. Here the CDR3 DNA reads TGCGCCAGCAGCGTTGACGGAACGGGCTTACTGTTTTTT.

J is TRBJ2-3 and V is TRBV20-1; TRBD2 agrees at 8 bases. The CDR3 extends over 15 amino acids. V lost 0 bases, J lost 2 bases, and 4 bases stayed unmatched. The V gene's germline CDR1 is DFQATT and CDR2 SNEGSKA (reference sequence). As DNA, the CDR3 is TGCAGTGCTAGAGATTGGACTAGCCTCACAGATACGCAGTATTTT. Translation gives CSARDWTSLTDTQYF.

This clonotype appeared a few times. V usage is TRBV5-4 and J usage is TRBJ2-2; TRBD1 is a possible D gene (6 bases). CDR1 is SGHNT and CDR2 is YYREEE in the germline V gene (reference sequence). CDR3 length: 16 residues. Between the trimmed V and J ends, which lost 4 bases and 0 bases, there was a span of 13 bases. CDR3 in DNA: TGTGCCAGCAGCCTAACACAGGGCGCGAACACCGGGGAGCTGTTTTTT. It codes for CASSLTQGANTGELFF. Full variable domain (rest looked up from reference TRBV5-4 and TRBJ2-2): ETGVTQSPTHLIKTRGQQVTLRCSSQSGHNTVSWYQQALGQGPQFIFQYYREEENGRGNFPPRFSGLQFPNYSSELNVNALELDDSALYLCASSLTQGANTGELFFGEGSRLTVL.

There are a few counts of this clonotype. This chain links TRBV5-1 with TRBJ2-2; 7 bases match TRBD1. CDR1 is SGHRS and CDR2 is YFSETQ in the germline V gene. J was trimmed by 6 bases and V by 1 base; bases with no gene match: 9. The CDR3 runs 16 residues. CDR3 coding DNA: TGCGCCAGCAGCTTGACTGTGACAGGGCTCCCCGGGGAGCTGTTTTTT. This codes for CASSLTVTGLPGELFF.

The rearrangement joins TRBV4-1 to TRBJ1-1, with D possibly TRBD1 on 5 matching bases. Germline V gives CDR1 MGHRA, CDR2 YSYEKL. Trimming stripped 2 bases from V and 1 base from J, with 14 bases between. This CDR3 comprises 16 residues. The CDR3 region is CASSQRGGLKNTEAFF. CDR3 nucleotide sequence: TGCGCCAGCAGCCAACGGGGCGGACTCAAGAACACTGAAGCTTTCTTT.

This clonotype was seen a handful of times. The chain employs TRBV24-1 and TRBJ2-2, with D possibly being TRBD1 (6 bases). CDR1 is KGHDR and CDR2 is SFDVKD in the germline V gene. This CDR3 region has 16 residues. V was shortened by 4 bases and J by 3 bases, with 14 bases between the two germline ends. DNA of the CDR3: TGTGCCACCAGTGACTCGCGGACAGACTACACCGGGGAGCTGTTTTTT. This sequence encodes CATSDSRTDYTGELFF.

This chain uses TRBV11-2 with TRBJ1-3, with D hard to call. The CDR3 covers 14 residues. Germline V CDR1 and CDR2: SGHAT, FQNNGV. Trimming shortened V by 2 bases and J by 0 bases, and 5 bases separated the two germline ends. The CDR3 DNA sequence: TGTGCCAGCAGCTTAATGCTCTCTGGAAACACCATATATTTT. Translation gives CASSLMLSGNTIYF.

The chain combines TRBV9 with TRBJ2-3; D gene unclear. The CDR3 contains 14 residues. Germline values: CDR1 SGDLS, CDR2 YYNGEE. Deletions cut 4 bases from V and 2 bases from J, with 11 bases between. CDR3 nucleotide sequence: TGTGCCAGCAGCCCTCGTCCCTACACAGATACGCAGTATTTT. Its protein product is CASSPRPYTDTQYF.

The chain employs TRBV10-3 and TRBJ1-4; TRBD1 might be the D (6 bases). The CDR3 extends over 14 amino acids. V lost 0 bases to trimming and J lost 8 bases, with 10 bases between them. Looked up from germline, CDR1 is ENHRY and CDR2 is SYGVKD. As DNA, the CDR3 is TGTGCCATCAGTGAGTCCTGGAGGGGGGAAAAACTGTTTTTT. Its protein product is CAISESWRGEKLFF.

V usage is TRBV3-1 and J usage is TRBJ2-3; TRBD2 matches 8 bases. Germline V gives CDR1 LGHDT, CDR2 YNNKEL (reference sequence). This CDR3 has 17 amino acids. Unmatched junction bases numbered 8, after V lost 1 base and J lost 2 bases. This chain's CDR3 is CASSQVMSGGLTDTQYF. CDR3 coding DNA: TGTGCCAGCAGCCAAGTTATGAGCGGGGGCCTCACAGATACGCAGTATTTT.